The 28 T cell receptor beta chains below come from one sample, sequenced in a study of low-dose radiotherapy and immunotherapy resistance in tumors. Time point specified: before trial treatment. Gene-specific TRAV and TRBV primers were used for first-strand cDNA, covering alpha and beta chains. TCR amplification ran about 20 PCR cycles using constant-region and V-primer adapter primers. TCRdb recomputed calls from the reads with MiXCR, one row per CDR3 protein. This table has more than 85,000 distinct CDR3 sequences, 9.4% appearing once. Sample: PBMCs, taken before treatment. Receptors originate from a male donor with prostate cancer.

This clonotype was counted many times. This chain connects TRBV10-3 to TRBJ2-7; TRBD1 might be the D (6 bases). V dropped 2 bases and J dropped 6 bases, with 14 bases sitting between them. Per germline, CDR1 ENHRY and CDR2 SYGVKD. The CDR3 covers 14 residues. Here the CDR3 reads CAISEGNRAPEQYF. The CDR3 DNA reads as TGTGCCATCAGTGAGGGCAACAGGGCTCCCGAGCAGTACTTC.

Many counts were recorded for this clonotype. The chain has TRBV7-2 and TRBJ1-3; tentatively, D is TRBD1 (6 bases). Germline CDR1 and CDR2: SGHTA and FQGNSA. V lost 4 bases and J lost 4, with 14 bases in between. The CDR3 has 15 residues. CDR3 in DNA: TGTGCCAGCAGCTCAGCAGGGGTGAAAGGAAACACCATATATTTT. Encoded protein: CASSSAGVKGNTIYF.

In its sample, this clonotype was seen many times. This chain joins TRBV9 and TRBJ2-1; 11 nucleotides align to TRBD2. The J segment lost 8 bases and the V segment lost 3 bases, leaving 10 bases of the junction unmatched. CDR1 is SGDLS and CDR2 is YYNGEE in the germline V gene. The CDR3 sequence is 16 residues long. CDR3 DNA sequence: TGTGCCAGCAGCGGCCTAGCGGGAGGCCGGGTCGATGAGCAGTTCTTC. Residues: CASSGLAGGRVDEQFF.

At least ten counts were recorded for this clonotype. V is TRBV20-1 and J is TRBJ1-5, with D maybe TRBD1 (5 bases). V lost 3 bases and J lost 6, with 15 bases in between. Germline CDR1 and CDR2: DFQATT and SNEGSKA (reference sequence). The CDR3 covers 14 residues. CDR3 in DNA: TGCAGTGCTAGGGGTAGAAGGGGAGGTCAGCCCCAGCATTTT. As protein: CSARGRRGGQPQHF.

This clonotype was observed many times. The rearrangement links TRBV7-9 to TRBJ1-1; D is perhaps TRBD1 (5 bases). Trimming removed 0 bases at V and 1 base at J, with 9 bases between. The CDR3 has 15 residues. CDR1 is SEHNR, CDR2 FQNEAQ, per germline (reference sequence). The CDR3 region is CASSLAAGTNTEAFF. For the CDR3, the DNA is TGTGCCAGCAGCTTAGCGGCGGGGACGAACACTGAAGCTTTCTTT.

The V gene is TRBV27, the J gene TRBJ2-1; the match to TRBD2 covers 10 bases. Trimming at V came to 5 bases and at J to 7 bases, leaving 5 bases not matched to a gene. The CDR3 runs to 14 residues. The V gene's germline CDR1 is MNHEY and CDR2 SMNVEV (reference sequence). The CDR3 spells CASSQSGRENEQFF. CDR3 DNA sequence: TGTGCCAGCAGTCAAAGCGGGAGGGAGAATGAGCAGTTCTTC.

Ten or more counts support this clonotype. The genes are TRBV12-3 or TRBV12-4 and TRBJ2-5; 9 positions match TRBD1. CDR3 length: 17 amino acids. After removal of 6 bases from V and 2 bases from J, the junction contained 13 bases not matched to a gene. In nucleotides, the CDR3 is TGTGCCAGCAGAACCGGGACAGGGAGACGGGGGCAAGAGACCCAGTACTTC. This encodes CASRTGTGRRGQETQYF.

This clonotype was observed many times. The genes are TRBV19 and TRBJ2-7; 8 bases are a match to TRBD2. Per germline, CDR1 LNHDA and CDR2 SQIVND (reference sequence). The trim removed 5 bases at V and 6 bases at J, leaving 12 bases unmatched. The CDR3 sequence is 15 residues long. The CDR3 sequence is CASSASGSLFSEQYF. The CDR3 bases are TGTGCCAGTAGTGCCAGCGGGAGTCTGTTCTCCGAGCAGTACTTC.

V usage is TRBV9 and J usage is TRBJ2-1; the D gene is possibly TRBD1 (6 bases). V was cut by 3 bases and J by 6 bases, with 16 bases left in between. This CDR3 comprises 15 residues. Per the germline V gene, CDR1 is SGDLS and CDR2 is YYNGEE. The CDR3 reads CASSARDTTLNEQFF. In DNA form, the CDR3 reads TGTGCCAGCAGCGCCCGGGACACCACCCTCAATGAGCAGTTCTTC.

This clonotype was recorded many times. The junction differs from germline at one of its ends, possibly a read error. The V call is TRBV5-4, the J call TRBJ2-1, with TRBD2 identical over 9 bases. From germline, CDR1 is SGHNT and CDR2 YYREEE (reference sequence). The CDR3 loop spans 15 amino acids. CDR3 DNA: TGTGCCAGCGGCTTCGTTGGGCGGGAGGGCGCTGGACAGTTCTTC. Amino acids: CASGFVGREGAGQFF.

This clonotype showed up many times. This chain joins TRBV7-2 and TRBJ2-5, with D perhaps being TRBD1 or TRBD2 (5 bases each). The CDR3 is 13 amino acids. Germline V gene sequence: CDR1 SGHTA, CDR2 FQGNSA. V was clipped by 5 bases and J by 2 bases, with 9 bases between them. CDR3 DNA sequence: TGTGCCAGCAGCCAGGGAGCTCAAGAGACCCAGTACTTC. Its translation is CASSQGAQETQYF. Filled out from reference TRBV7-2 and TRBJ2-5, the complete variable domain reads GAGVSQSPSNKVTEKGKDVELRCDPISGHTALYWYRQSLGQGLEFLIYFQGNSAPDKSGLPSDRFSAERTGGSVSTLTIQRTQQEDSAVYLCASSQGAQETQYFGPGTRLLVL.

In its sample, this clonotype was seen many times. The chain couples TRBV27 to TRBJ2-2; the D gene could be TRBD1 or TRBD2 (5 bases each). This CDR3 contains 15 residues. V was cut by 6 bases and J by 1 base, with 12 bases left in between. Germline V gene lookup returns CDR1 MNHEY and CDR2 SMNVEV (reference sequence). The CDR3 nucleotides read TGTGCCAGCAGCCCCGGGACGGTGAACACCGGGGAGCTGTTTTTT. Its translation is CASSPGTVNTGELFF.

At least ten counts were recorded for this clonotype. The rearrangement links TRBV23-1 to TRBJ1-5, with D maybe TRBD1 (5 bases). TRBV23-1 is labeled an ORF, and its function is uncertain. Deletions cut 0 bases from V and 2 bases from J, with 11 bases between. The CDR3 is 16 amino acids. CDR3 protein: CASSQSSRVCNQPQHF. The CDR3 DNA reads TGCGCCAGCAGTCAATCGTCCAGGGTGTGCAATCAGCCCCAGCATTTT.

This clonotype was detected many times. V and J are TRBV28 and TRBJ2-7; 7 nucleotides match TRBD2. J gave up 7 bases and V 5 bases, and 14 bases lay outside the gene matches. The CDR3 has 15 residues. Germline CDR1 MDHEN, CDR2 SYDVKM. CDR3 in amino acids: CASSRLGGGRREQYF. DNA for the CDR3: TGTGCCAGCAGTCGCCTTGGGGGGGGGAGGAGAGAGCAGTACTTC.

This clonotype was observed at least ten times. The junction departs from germline at one end; a sequencing error may be responsible. This chain uses TRBV10-3 with TRBJ2-3; perhaps TRBD1 as D (5 bases). Germline loops: CDR1 ENHRY, CDR2 SYGVKD. This CDR3 spans 17 amino acids. The CDR3 reads CAISGASESPKADTQYF. CDR3 DNA sequence: TGTGCTATCAGTGGGGCCTCTGAATCCCCAAAGGCAGATACGCAGTATTTT.

This clonotype was counted only a few times. A much more abundant neighbour one base away suggests this may be a read error. The genes are TRBV20-1 and TRBJ2-1; D possibly matches TRBD1 or TRBD2 (5 bases each). Germline-derived CDR1 and CDR2 are DFQATT and SNEGSKA (reference sequence). The CDR3 consists of 13 residues. CDR3 in DNA: TGCAGTGCTAGAGATTCGAGGGGAAATGAGCAGTCCTTC. Translation gives CSARDSRGNEQSF.

Ten or more counts support this clonotype. The chain employs TRBV11-2 and TRBJ2-7; 11 bases are shared with TRBD1. The CDR3 is made up of 15 amino acids. Germline-derived CDR1 and CDR2 are SGHAT and FQNNGV. With V trimmed by 6 bases and J by 4 bases, 8 bases remained unmatched. As DNA, the CDR3 is TGTGCCAGCAGTAAAGGACAGGGGGCGACGTACGAGCAGTACTTC. This sequence encodes CASSKGQGATYEQYF.

The gene calls are TRBV6-6 and TRBJ1-1; TRBD1 might be the D (6 bases). The length of the CDR3 is 13 residues. The V gene's germline CDR1 is MNHNY and CDR2 SVGAGI (reference sequence). The V and J ends lost 7 bases and 1 base respectively, with 10 bases between them. The DNA of the CDR3 is TGTGCCAGCACCCCACAGGGGAACACTGAAGCTTTCTTT. Amino acid sequence: CASTPQGNTEAFF.

This clonotype was counted between two and nine times. This chain links TRBV30 with TRBJ2-2; maybe TRBD1 (6 bases). Trimming pared 5 bases from V and 5 bases from J, leaving 9 bases between. Germline values: CDR1 GTSNPN, CDR2 SVGIG (reference sequence). The CDR3 is 12 residues long. In nucleotides, the CDR3 is TGTGCCTGGCCAGGGGTTACCGGGGAGCTGTTTTTT. Translating it yields CAWPGVTGELFF. The whole variable domain, filled in from reference TRBV30 and TRBJ2-2, reads SQTIHQWPATLVQPVGSPLSLECTVEGTSNPNLYWYRQAAGRGLQLLFYSVGIGQISSEVPQNLSASRPQDRQFILSSKKLLLSDSGFYLCAWPGVTGELFFGEGSRLTVL.

This clonotype was seen at least ten times. This rearrangement joins TRBV9 to TRBJ2-1; D might be TRBD2 (6 bases). V lost 4 bases and J lost 7, with 15 bases in between. This CDR3 comprises 14 residues. Germline loops: CDR1 SGDLS, CDR2 YYNGEE. CDR3 region: CASSNRDFSNEQFF. CDR3 DNA sequence: TGTGCCAGCAGCAACCGGGACTTCTCGAATGAGCAGTTCTTC.

This clonotype was counted ten times or more. The chain joins TRBV6-5 to TRBJ1-6, with D possibly matching TRBD1 (5 bases). The CDR3 is 15 residues long. The V end lost 7 bases, the J end lost 5 bases, and 15 bases lay between the germline ends. The germline V gene has CDR1 MNHEY and CDR2 SVGAGI. In DNA, the CDR3 is TGTGCCAGCAATGCCGCCGGGGGAAATAATTCACCCCTCCACTTT. Translated, it gives CASNAAGGNNSPLHF.

This clonotype was picked up many times. The chain carries TRBV5-1 and TRBJ2-5, with D perhaps TRBD1 or TRBD2 (5 bases each). The CDR3 is 15 amino acids. The germline V gene has CDR1 SGHRS and CDR2 YFSETQ. The V end lost 2 bases, the J end lost 4 bases, and 15 bases lay between the germline ends. CDR3 region: CASSFVQGRGETQYF. In nucleotides, the CDR3 is TGCGCCAGCAGCTTTGTTCAGGGCCGGGGAGAGACCCAGTACTTC.

This clonotype has ten or more counts. The chain employs TRBV28 and TRBJ1-5; maybe TRBD1 (6 bases). Per the germline V gene, CDR1 is MDHEN and CDR2 is SYDVKM. V gave up 5 bases and J gave up 7 bases, with 12 bases separating them. The length of the CDR3 is 13 residues. In DNA, the CDR3 is TGTGCCAGCAGTCCCAGGACAGTCCAGCCCCAGCATTTT. Its protein product is CASSPRTVQPQHF. Variable domain in full (rest from reference TRBV28 and TRBJ1-5): DVKVTQSSRYLVKRTGEKVFLECVQDMDHENMFWYRQDPGLGLRLIYFSYDVKMKEKGDIPEGYSVSREKKERFSLILESASTNQTSMYLCASSPRTVQPQHFGDGTRLSIL.

There are many counts of this clonotype. Here the CDR3 omits its conserved ending phenylalanine or tryptophan, so a read error is the likely source. The limits of the CDR3 on the DNA are not certain, so only TCRdb's listed CDR3 is given. The chain couples TRBV6-1 to TRBJ2-1; the table names TRBD2, a call not compared with the DNA. Germline-derived CDR1 and CDR2 are MNHNS and SASEGT. The CDR3 comprises 13 residues, both ends counted. The CDR3 loop reads CASSGPERTSSGI.

This clonotype was observed many times. The V gene is TRBV6-2 or TRBV6-3, the J gene TRBJ1-1; D is uncertain. The V end lost 7 bases, the J end lost 3 bases, and 9 bases lay between the germline ends. Germline CDR1 MNHEY, CDR2 SVGEGT. The CDR3 loop spans 12 amino acids. The CDR3 DNA reads as TGTGCCAGCACTTTTGGGGACACTGAAGCTTTCTTT. This encodes CASTFGDTEAFF.

This clonotype occurred many times. The chain uses TRBV29-1 and TRBJ2-7; 11 bases are a match to TRBD1. The ends lost 6 bases at V and 5 bases at J; junction bases unmatched: 6. Germline CDR1 and CDR2: SQVTM and ANQGSEA. The CDR3 is made up of 13 amino acids. As DNA, the CDR3 is TGCAGCGTGGGACAGGGGGGTGGGAACGAGCAGTACTTC. Translated: CSVGQGGGNEQYF.

The rearrangement uses TRBV6-2 or TRBV6-3 and TRBJ2-1; 11 positions match TRBD2. The CDR3 loop spans 14 amino acids. V trimming: 4 bases; J trimming: 8 bases; junction bases outside the gene matches: 4. Germline CDR1 reads MNHEY; CDR2 reads SVGEGT. As DNA, the CDR3 is TGTGCCAGCAGTTGGCTAGCGGGAGGCGATGAGCAGTTCTTC. This gives the protein CASSWLAGGDEQFF.

This clonotype has at least ten counts. The J gene is TRBJ2-2, the V gene TRBV20-1, with 15 bases aligning to TRBD2. The CDR3 length is 16 residues. V lost 3 bases to trimming and J lost 5 bases; unmatched junction nucleotides: 4. From germline, CDR1 is DFQATT and CDR2 SNEGSKA (reference sequence). The CDR3 DNA sequence: TGCAGTGCTAGGGGACTAGCGGGAGGATGGACCGGGGAGCTGTTTTTT. Translating it yields CSARGLAGGWTGELFF.